This TCR beta chain is drawn from a study of long-term antiretroviral therapy in people with HIV (dated by TCRdb to the early 2020s). As for the study more broadly: The earliest samples were collected approximately a decade before the 2015 WHO recommendation for immediate ART, a period when ART was typically delayed until CD4 counts fell. This retrospective serial study examined whether starting ART and sustained HIV suppression were associated with changes in the composition and diversity of the TRB repertoire in peripheral blood. A total of 192 cryopreserved PBMC samples came from a few dozen adults with confirmed HIV infection and were collected serially over a mean of approximately 6 years (range 1-12). Of the 30 participants with HIV, eleven were female. No cross-contamination during QIAcube processing was seen in test extractions of a monoclonal T-cell line run alongside 25 to 35 polyclonal samples.

Inclusion was restricted to participants for whom at least one PBMC sample before ART initiation and at least two post-ART samples were available. All participants with HIV were treated in the United States of America. Before DNA extraction, cryopreserved samples containing about 0.95-10 million PBMC were thawed and washed. At the time of the earliest PBMC sample for each participant with HIV, ages ranged from 23 to 54 years. PBMC samples were contributed by each participant from 1-4 timepoints before ART initiation and 2-8 timepoints after ART initiation, with a median of 7 samples. For every participant, serial HIV viral load, CD4+ T-cell count, ART history and demographic data were obtained. Genomic DNA was extracted from unsorted PBMC with a Qiagen kit on a QIAcube, with processing performed in batches of 12 samples. What the work shows at the level of the full study, not this receptor alone: HIV repertoires had narrower CDR3 length ranges than controls, and the network structure suggested an antigen-experienced repertoire that shifted only slightly toward naive after ART. Starting ART was linked to a significant rise in TRB diversity, yet even with long-term ART the diversity remained significantly lower than in transplant donor controls. No data were available on ART adherence, viral resistance or therapy changes, limiting inferences about post-ART repertoire changes. Because PBMC availability was limited, only the TCR beta chain was sequenced, with no alpha chain pairing. Expanded TRB clones identified before ART initiation dominated the repertoire at all time points, although this dominance fluctuated and declined in many PLHIV after ART. The samples were dated from about 2003 to 2018, and the ART regimens that were used may be less effective than current ART regimens. Because cell numbers in pre-ART samples were limited, unsorted PBMC were profiled instead of sorted CD4+ and CD8+ T cells.

The CDR3 goes from the cysteine to the phenylalanine over 15 residues. Only CDR3 DNA is held: 45 bases, read in frame from base 1. The junction carries 17 bases between V and J, which are trimmed by 4 bases and 10 bases respectively. The CDR1 and CDR2 encoded by the germline V gene are KGHSH and LQKENI. Turning to this clone: Its antigen has not been determined. No much larger clone exists at a distance of one base, and base qualities are not known.

The immunoSEQ hsTCRB v3.0 assay was used at survey level resolution to sequence the TRB variable region. The targeted TRB sequencing depth was roughly 40,000-55,000 T-cell genomes per sample. Pooled TRB libraries were sequenced on an Illumina MiSeq with a v3 150-cycle kit. As for the authors' bioinformatics: Repertoire analysis ran in R within a reproducible Nextflow workflow covering QC, data transformation and analysis. LymphoSeq2, an R package for exploring AIRR-Seq data, was used to implement custom analyses. A few samples that yielded fewer than 5000 total TRB sequences were excluded, so that approximately 170 HIV repertoires were analyzed. Among the roughly 200 retained HIV repertoires, some 59 were collected before ART initiation and around 130 after ART initiation. Each repertoire was downsampled to 5000 TRB nucleotide sequences, and summary statistics were averaged across 100 downsampling iterations. TRB sequences were retained for analysis only if CDR3 regions of at least seven amino acids were present. A Shannon entropy-derived clonality score and the Gini coefficient were used to measure diversity. In the repertoire networks, any two of the top 5000 CDR3 amino acid sequences were linked whenever the two sequences differed by an edit distance of one. For TRB CDR3 amino acid sequences, antigen specificity groups and MHC restriction were predicted with GLIPH2. To flag known associations with CMV, EBV, HIV or tissue antigens, CDR3 amino acid sequences were compared against VDJdb and McPAS-TCR. Pre-ART, post-ART and control groups were compared with Wilcoxon signed-rank tests and Holm-Bonferroni correction. TCRdb took over this immuneACCESS table, retaining in-frame rearrangements with V and J assigned. Such tables are incomplete; in checked studies, under half of the missing clones stem from an unresolved V gene, and the remainder is unexplained. That table is the source of V, J and clone size, and D and trimming were worked out from the DNA. This sample lists tens of thousands of clones; roughly 84% were detected once. The leading ten clones occupy roughly 1% of the sample.

This chain is built from TRBV18 and TRBJ1-6; no D gene call is confident. Specimen: unsorted PBMCs, collected 2 years after starting antiretroviral therapy. This receptor was obtained from a man in his fifties with HIV. The encoded CDR3 is CASSLGPGSESPLHF. DNA sequence: TGTGCCAGCTCACTCGGACCCGGGAGTGAATCACCCCTCCACTTT.